These 16 T cell receptor beta chains came from one sample sequenced in a study of T cell repertoires in cytomegalovirus infection. Each CDR3 protein is one row after TCRdb ran MiXCR on the reads. The table records approximately 100,000 distinct CDR3 sequences, about 28% of them present only once. These receptors are not linked to any known antigen. The starting material was CD8+ T cells from cultured PBMCs, obtained from culture after CMV antigen stimulation. These receptors were collected from a human donor in good health (CMV status not recorded). Some clones in this sample may be carry-over from other donors' samples.

V usage is TRBV12-3 or TRBV12-4 and J usage is TRBJ2-1, with 11 bases fitting TRBD2. The CDR3 spans 16 residues. The trim removed 1 base at V and 5 bases at J, leaving 4 bases unmatched. This CDR3 reads CASSLEIAGGNNEQFF. In DNA form, the CDR3 reads TGTGCCAGCAGTTTAGAAATAGCGGGGGGGAACAATGAGCAGTTCTTC.

This clonotype was counted a few times. The V gene is TRBV4-1, the J gene TRBJ1-1, with 9 bases matching TRBD1. This CDR3 contains 15 residues. Germline loops: CDR1 MGHRA, CDR2 YSYEKL. Losses at the gene ends were 1 base for V and 4 bases for J; bases not matched to a gene: 4. The CDR3 region is CASSQARTGVTEAFF. CDR3 nucleotide sequence: TGCGCCAGCAGCCAAGCTCGGACAGGGGTCACTGAAGCTTTCTTT.

The chain is built from TRBV15 and TRBJ1-1, with a tentative D call TRBD1 (5 bases). CDR3 size: 15 residues. V lost 1 base and J 1 base, leaving 10 bases between the germline ends. Germline assignment: CDR1 LNHNV and CDR2 YYDKDF (reference sequence). The CDR3 protein is CATSRGRGGNTEAFF. The CDR3 DNA sequence: TGTGCCACCAGCAGAGGGAGGGGTGGGAACACTGAAGCTTTCTTT.

The chain links TRBV13 to TRBJ1-2; the D is unclear. The CDR3 is 18 amino acids. In germline, CDR1 is PRHDT, CDR2 FYEKMQ (reference sequence). With 0 bases removed from V and 1 base from J, the gap between germline ends came to 18 bases. This CDR3 reads CASSLGRAGGESNYGYTF. DNA of the CDR3: TGTGCCAGCAGCTTAGGCCGGGCAGGTGGAGAAAGTAACTATGGCTACACCTTC.

The V gene is TRBV9, the J gene TRBJ2-1, with D possibly called TRBD1 or TRBD2 (6 bases each). V lost 0 bases and J lost 8, with 15 bases in between. CDR1 and CDR2 (germline): SGDLS, YYNGEE. The CDR3 length is 15 residues. The CDR3 region is CASSVAGAGFDEQFF. The CDR3 coding sequence is TGTGCCAGCAGCGTAGCGGGGGCCGGGTTTGATGAGCAGTTCTTC.

A remark on this clonotype: Sequence at one end of the junction differs from germline and may be a read error. The chain has TRBV27 and TRBJ1-4, with TRBD1 as a possible D gene (5 bases). The CDR3 spans 15 residues. Germline loops: CDR1 MNHEY, CDR2 SMNVEV (reference sequence). CDR3 residues: CASGLTGGVGEKLFF. In DNA, the CDR3 is TGTGCCAGCGGTTTAACGGGGGGAGTCGGTGAAAAACTGTTTTTT. The full variable domain, in which reference TRBV27 and TRBJ1-4 provide the parts outside the CDR3, is EAQVTQNPRYLITVTGKKLTVTCSQNMNHEYMSWYRQDPGLGLRQIYYSMNVEVTDKGDVPEGYKVSRKEKRNFPLILESPSPNQTSLYFCASGLTGGVGEKLFFGSGTQLSVL.

The table lists this clonotype with a few counts. This chain connects TRBV7-9 to TRBJ2-1, with 13 nucleotides matching TRBD2. J was trimmed by 4 bases and V by 4 bases; bases with no gene match: 10. CDR3 length equals 18 residues. The germline CDR1 and CDR2 sequences are SEHNR and FQNEAQ (reference sequence). The CDR3 coding sequence is TGTGCCAGCAGCTCATTAGAGGTGACTAGCGGGGGGTACAATGAGCAGTTCTTC. It is translated as CASSSLEVTSGGYNEQFF.

This chain connects TRBV27 to TRBJ2-7; tentatively, D is TRBD1 (6 bases). Trimming shortened V by 0 bases and J by 7 bases, and 16 bases separated the two germline ends. Germline V gives CDR1 MNHEY, CDR2 SMNVEV (reference sequence). This CDR3 comprises 15 residues. The CDR3 DNA sequence: TGTGCCAGCAGTTTATCGAGAGGGACACCCGGAGAGCAGTACTTC. Its translation is CASSLSRGTPGEQYF.

This clonotype was observed a handful of times. This chain links TRBV6-1 with TRBJ1-5, with a possible D match to TRBD1 (6 bases). The V end was cut by 8 bases, the J end by 6 bases, with 14 bases between. This CDR3 region has 13 residues. Germline V lookup: CDR1 MNHNS, CDR2 SASEGT. The CDR3 region is CASGPQGSQPQHF. The CDR3 coding sequence is TGTGCCAGCGGACCACAGGGAAGTCAGCCCCAGCATTTT.

This clonotype was counted only a few times. The chain joins TRBV4-1 to TRBJ2-3; TRBD1 is a possible D gene (7 bases). This CDR3 region has 17 residues. Per germline, CDR1 MGHRA and CDR2 YSYEKL. The V end was cut by 4 bases, the J end by 4 bases, with 21 bases between. CDR3 bases: TGCGCCAGCAGCCCACCAGGGGGGACCGCCCCCCCAGATACGCAGTATTTT. This gives the protein CASSPPGGTAPPDTQYF.

V gene TRBV5-6 combines with J gene TRBJ2-4, with 9 bases identical to TRBD1. Trimming at V came to 4 bases and at J to 10 bases, leaving 6 bases not matched to a gene. This CDR3 has 13 residues. Germline CDR1 reads SGHDT; CDR2 reads YYEEEE. The CDR3 loop is CASSLADRGIQYF. The CDR3 nucleotides are TGTGCCAGCAGCCTTGCAGACAGGGGGATTCAGTACTTC. The full variable domain, rest sourced from reference TRBV5-6 and TRBJ2-4, is DAGVTQSPTHLIKTRGQQVTLRCSPKSGHDTVSWYQQALGQGPQFIFQYYEEEERQRGNFPDRFSGHQFPNYSSELNVNALLLGDSALYLCASSLADRGIQYFGAGTRLSVL.

This clonotype was counted at least ten times. The chain couples TRBV11-2 to TRBJ2-7; D unclear. V was clipped by 0 bases and J by 2 bases, with 8 bases between them. The CDR3 sequence is 14 residues long. Germline CDR1 reads SGHAT; CDR2 reads FQNNGV. The CDR3 DNA reads as TGTGCCAGCAGCTTAGATCCAAATACCTACGAGCAGTACTTC. Its translation is CASSLDPNTYEQYF.

This clonotype was seen only a few times. The chain has TRBV4-1 and TRBJ2-7; 7 positions agree with TRBD2. The germline V gene encodes CDR1 MGHRA and CDR2 YSYEKL. CDR3 length: 13 amino acids. The V segment lost 3 bases and the J segment 6 bases; nucleotides outside the gene matches: 5. This CDR3 reads CASSQGGSLEQYF. CDR3 sequence (DNA): TGCGCCAGCAGCCAGGGGGGGAGTCTCGAGCAGTACTTC.

The J gene is TRBJ2-1, the V gene TRBV12-3 or TRBV12-4; 10 positions match TRBD2. There are 15 residues in the CDR3. V shed 5 bases and J 4 bases; nucleotides not matched to a gene: 5. For the CDR3, the DNA is TGTGCCAGCAGTCCACTAGCGGGGAGATACAATGAGCAGTTCTTC. This codes for CASSPLAGRYNEQFF.

The rearrangement links TRBV12-3 or TRBV12-4 to TRBJ1-2; D gene ambiguous. This CDR3 comprises 14 residues. The V gene lost 0 bases and the J gene lost 4 bases, with 9 bases spanning the gap. The CDR3 reads CASSLATTRYGYTF. The CDR3, as DNA: TGTGCCAGCAGTTTAGCCACAACACGCTATGGCTACACCTTC.

This clonotype was detected ten times or more. The V call is TRBV12-3 or TRBV12-4, the J call TRBJ1-2, with TRBD1 as a possible D gene (5 bases). The CDR3 spans 16 residues. V was trimmed by 3 bases and J by 4 bases, leaving 18 bases between them. The CDR3 here is CASSFSPGLRIYGYTF. Here the CDR3 DNA reads TGTGCCAGCAGTTTTTCCCCAGGGCTTCGGATCTATGGCTACACCTTC.